This TCR beta chain was documented in a study of a mutant IDH1 vaccine in newly diagnosed glioma. Clones were sequenced by immunoSEQ multiplex PCR, and TCRdb holds only the in-frame ones, with some missing. Counted here are about 32,000 clones, 82% occurring once; the ten biggest clones make up roughly 6.6%. Time point indicated: week 35, safety follow-up. Mutant IDH1 20-mer peptide, at 300 ug, made up each vaccine dose, with topical imiquimod. Astrocytomas that were new, WHO grade 3 or 4, IDH1-mutant and ATRX-lost were present in the donors. Details on this clone: Its antigen is unidentified.

The TCR was taken from a woman between 18 and 29 years old with glioma. The sample was PBMCs, taken from a glioma patient whose treatment included an IDH1 peptide vaccine.

The CDR3 region has the DNA TGTGCCAGCATCAAGGGACAGGGGAATTATGGCTACACCTTC. Protein: CASIKGQGNYGYTF. The chain uses TRBV6-1 and TRBJ1-2; TRBD1 matches 10 bases. This CDR3 has 14 residues. J lost 5 bases, V lost 7 bases, and 7 bases had no gene match. The germline CDR1 and CDR2 sequences are MNHNS and SASEGT.